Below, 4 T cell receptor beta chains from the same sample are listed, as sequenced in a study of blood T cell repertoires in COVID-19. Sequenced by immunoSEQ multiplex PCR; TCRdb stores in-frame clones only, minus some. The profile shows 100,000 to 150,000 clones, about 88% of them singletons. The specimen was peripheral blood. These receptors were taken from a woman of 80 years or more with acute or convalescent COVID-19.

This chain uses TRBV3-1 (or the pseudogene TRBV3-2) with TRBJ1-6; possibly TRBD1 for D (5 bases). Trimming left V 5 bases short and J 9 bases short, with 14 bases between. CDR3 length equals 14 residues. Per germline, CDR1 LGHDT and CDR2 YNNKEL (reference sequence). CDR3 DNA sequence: TGTGCCAGCAGCTCCCGGGGGAGGGGTTCACCCCTCCACTTT. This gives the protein CASSSRGRGSPLHF.

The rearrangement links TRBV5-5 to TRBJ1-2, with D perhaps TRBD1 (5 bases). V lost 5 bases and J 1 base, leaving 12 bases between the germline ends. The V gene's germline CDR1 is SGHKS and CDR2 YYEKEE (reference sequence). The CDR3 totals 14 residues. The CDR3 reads CASRARQGNYGYTF. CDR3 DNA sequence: TGTGCCAGCAGGGCACGCCAGGGTAACTATGGCTACACCTTC.

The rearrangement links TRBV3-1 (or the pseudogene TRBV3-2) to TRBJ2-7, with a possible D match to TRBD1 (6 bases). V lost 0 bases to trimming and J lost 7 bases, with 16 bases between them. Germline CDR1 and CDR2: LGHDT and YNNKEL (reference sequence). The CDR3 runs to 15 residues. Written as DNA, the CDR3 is TGTGCCAGCAGCCAAGATACGGTACAGGGTCGGGAGCAGTACTTC. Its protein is CASSQDTVQGREQYF.

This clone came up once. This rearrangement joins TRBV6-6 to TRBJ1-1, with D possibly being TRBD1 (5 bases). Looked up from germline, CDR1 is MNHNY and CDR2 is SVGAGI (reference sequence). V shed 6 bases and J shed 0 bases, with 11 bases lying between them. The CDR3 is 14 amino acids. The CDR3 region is CASREGTMNTEAFF. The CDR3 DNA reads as TGTGCCAGCAGGGAGGGGACCATGAACACTGAAGCTTTCTTT.